The subject of this entry is one T cell receptor (beta chain). There is no known antigen for this receptor. No quality values exist for individual bases; no much larger clone is one base distant. V and J are truncated by 0 bases and 8 bases respectively, leaving an intervening sequence of 11 bases. Taken from cysteine to phenylalanine, the CDR3 has 14 residues. The sequence is cut down to CDR3 DNA, 42 bases in frame from base 1. The germline V gene provides CDR1 SGDLS and CDR2 YYNGEE. Using the deep immunoSEQ assay, TCR CDR3 regions were amplified from genomic DNA by multiplex PCR. For each cell subset, the extracted genomic DNA was distributed evenly across all wells of several immunoSEQ 96-well plates, and each plate served as one replicate. For sorted subsets, each replicate PCR was loaded with around 220 ng genomic DNA, equivalent to some 27,000 T cell genomes. Purified libraries were quantified with a Qubit 3.0 fluorometer, sized on a Bioanalyzer 2100, and re-quantified with the KAPA Library Quantification kit. A separate single-read 150-cycle Illumina NextSeq 550 flow cell was used to sequence each immunoSEQ 96-well plate. Processing in the source paper ran as follows. Because the immunoSEQ output held only junctional sequences and lacked quality scores, the filtering could not match the filtering applied to full-length reads. Sequences were annotated with PyIR, a Python wrapper for IgBLAST v1.9, using IMGT germline references to assign V/J genes and CDR3. Any read was removed if the V/J assignment was weak (E-value above 1e-6), the CDR3 was missing, or the read contained stop codons, out-of-frame junctions, or ambiguous translated residues. V3J clonotypes were defined as sequences sharing an identical inferred V gene, J gene, and CDR3 amino acid sequence. The percentage overlap between two repertoires was calculated by dividing the number of shared unique clonotypes by the size of the smaller repertoire. Richness of each repertoire was evaluated using RTK rarefaction, the Chao1 estimator, and Recon v2.1 estimates of unobserved clonotypes. Generation probabilities were computed with OLGA for all TCRbeta clonotypes obtained by the gDNA method from four donors. TCRdb took this table from immuneACCESS and kept in-frame rearrangements with V and J called. Such tables lack part of the clones; where checked against another copy, unresolved V genes explain under half of the gap, and the rest is unexplained. V and J calls and clone size are those listed in that table; D and trimming were worked out from the DNA. In this sample the table shows under 2,000,000 clones, approximately 94% of which occur a single time. The top ten constitute approximately 1% of the sample.

The record originates from a study of shared clonotypes between healthy human individuals (dated by TCRdb to the early 2020s). In terms of the full investigation: The cohort comprised two women and three men aged 18 to 49 years. Different laboratories and diverse techniques were used to prepare libraries and sequence TCR repertoires, to increase sequencing depth and limit assay-specific biases. Between about 0.8 and 9 billion PBMCs per donor were obtained by leukapheresis. Per donor, three plates each were used for CD4 naive and CD4 memory, two for CD8 naive, and one for CD8 memory. Blood TCR repertoires of four to six healthy adults were deeply sequenced to estimate repertoire size and the extent of clonotype sharing between individuals.

Study-wide conclusions, independent of this receptor: Pairwise subsampling indicated that sequencing depth was expected to affect the degree of clonotype sharing among donors. The genetic and exposure-history diversity represented was limited by the small number of donors. Sampling was limited to blood, and TCR repertoires in tissue likely differ from TCR repertoires in blood. Even with the large sequencing depth, rarefaction of the sorted-subset datasets indicated that sequencing was incomplete. When several donors were compared, the shared fraction of clonotypes was 5% to 6.5% for naive CD4, less than 4% for naive CD8, 2% to 2.5% for memory CD4, and about 0.36% for memory CD8. Higher generation probabilities were observed for clonotypes shared by all four sorted-subset donors than for non-shared clonotypes. Larger estimated clonotype richness was generally found for naive subsets than for memory subsets.

CD8 naive samples were CD45RO-negative cells positively selected for CCR7, giving a CD45RA+CCR7+ population that excluded TemRA cells. The donors were healthy, HIV-negative adults with no recently reported acute infections or vaccinations. All donors were Caucasian adults living in Nashville, Tennessee, USA. Blood was obtained by leukapheresis, after which PBMCs were separated by Ficoll-Histopaque density gradient centrifugation and cryopreserved in liquid nitrogen vapor phase. Analytical flow cytometry was used to check the purity and quantity of every magnetically sorted T cell population. Each sorted fraction had its genomic DNA isolated and then quantified by UV absorbance on a Nanodrop 2000c.

Sequences were obtained from naive CD8+ T cells sorted from blood. This specimen's cell subset or site label, per the study, means: CD45RA+CCR7+. The sequence derives from a young man in good health. Here the chain combines TRBV9 and TRBJ1-4, with the D gene not confidently named. The DNA reads TGTGCCAGCAGCGTAGCTCATTCCAGAGAAAAACTGTTTTTT. This sequence encodes CASSVAHSREKLFF.